The next 6 T cell receptor beta chains were all read from a single sample in a study of blood T cell repertoires in COVID-19. This table comes from immunoSEQ multiplex PCR, and its TCRdb copy is limited to in-frame clones, with some not included. The profile shows some 180,000 clones, around 85% of them singletons. Sequencing used PBMCs or T cells enriched from blood (not recorded which). Receptors originate from a man aged 40-55 years who had recovered from COVID-19.

The CDR3 region has the DNA TGTGCCAGCAGTTTCTCTGGGACAATGAACACTGAAGCTTTCTTT. Translated: CASSFSGTMNTEAFF. The V and J genes are TRBV28 and TRBJ1-1, with D tentatively TRBD1 (6 bases). CDR1 MDHEN and CDR2 SYDVKM come from the germline V gene. This CDR3 has 15 amino acids. Trimming shortened V by 3 bases and J by 0 bases, and 11 bases separated the two germline ends.

J is TRBJ1-2 and V is TRBV18; D is perhaps TRBD1 (5 bases). CDR1 KGHSH and CDR2 LQKENI come from the germline V gene. The CDR3 is 14 residues long. Trimming took off 3 bases at V and 4 bases at J, with 12 bases between the two ends. This CDR3 reads CASSPIQVTYGYTF. Written as DNA, the CDR3 is TGTGCCAGCTCACCCATACAGGTGACCTATGGCTACACCTTC.

V is TRBV11-2 and J is TRBJ1-3; TRBD1 aligns across 9 bases. The CDR3 loop spans 15 amino acids. The V segment lost 3 bases and the J segment 4 bases; nucleotides outside the gene matches: 4. Germline V CDR1 and CDR2: SGHAT, FQNNGV. The CDR3 DNA follows: TGTGCCAGCAGCTTTACAGGGGGCTTCGGAAACACCATATATTTT. It specifies CASSFTGGFGNTIYF.

The rearrangement uses TRBV7-8 and TRBJ1-6; 7 bases are a match to TRBD1. V was pared by 7 bases and J by 6 bases, with 6 bases of the junction left unmatched. From germline, CDR1 is SGHVS and CDR2 FQNEAQ. The CDR3 is made up of 14 amino acids. As DNA, the CDR3 is TGTGCCAGCAACCAACAGGGGCTTAATTCACCCCTCCACTTT. Protein product: CASNQQGLNSPLHF.

The CDR3 is CAISEDSLTSNQPQHF. The CDR3 DNA follows: TGTGCCATCAGTGAGGACAGTCTAACAAGCAATCAGCCCCAGCATTTT. The chain combines TRBV10-3 with TRBJ1-5; possible D gene TRBD1, 5 bases. CDR1 and CDR2 from the germline V gene are ENHRY and SYGVKD. This CDR3 contains 16 residues. Trimming cost V 2 bases and J 1 base, with 12 bases left between them.

The chain carries TRBV7-3 and TRBJ2-3; D gene ambiguous. The CDR3 runs to 15 residues. V lost 0 bases and J 3 bases, leaving 10 bases between the germline ends. Germline loops: CDR1 SGHTA, CDR2 FQGTGA. Here the CDR3 reads CASSLTNGRTDTQYF. Here the CDR3 DNA reads TGTGCCAGCAGCTTAACGAACGGTCGGACAGATACGCAGTATTTT.